The present T cell receptor (beta chain) was sequenced within a study of chemoradiotherapy in HPV16-positive cancers. Study results and limitations: Better recurrence-free survival went with HPV-responsive T-cell expansion in HPV16-positive patients.

Regarding this clone: The antigen remains unidentified.

The assay was immunoSEQ multiplex PCR, and TCRdb's table has in-frame clones only and misses some. The sample includes 25,000 to 40,000 clones, around 88% seen only once; the top ten take roughly 4.8%. V lost 5 bases and J 3 bases, leaving 20 bases between the germline ends. Germline CDR1 is LGHNA and CDR2 is YNFKEQ. This CDR3 has 17 residues. The sequence derives from a human donor with HPV-associated anogenital cancer. The source was blood, collected from a patient who underwent chemoradiotherapy. This chain joins TRBV4-2 and TRBJ1-3, with no clear D. The CDR3 reads CASSETDGPEDGNTIYF. The DNA of the CDR3 is TGTGCCAGCAGCGAAACGGACGGCCCAGAGGATGGAAACACCATATATTTT.